The rows below give T cell receptor beta chains drawn from one sample of a study of identical twins. TCRdb itself ran the 5' RACE reads through MiXCR, one entry per CDR3 protein. Among fewer than 900,000 distinct CDR3 sequences listed, about 20% were seen once. The data also belong to a second study, concerning T cells expressing NK-cell markers.

The source material was PBMCs. The receptors shown here come from a woman aged 18 to 35 in good health. Both conserved end residues are part of each CDR3. A D gene is named only where the DNA matches it firmly. Rows give clone size only sometimes, using once, few, many, or a class for an expanded clone.

TGCAGTGGAGAGGTTAGCTCCTACGAGCAGTACTTC,CSGEVSSYEQYF,.,.,TRBJ2-7,TRBV20-1
TGCAGCGCCTCCGACCATGTCGAACCGGGTGGGGAGACCCAGTACTTC,CSASDHVEPGGETQYF,.,.,TRBJ2-5,TRBV29-1
TGCGCCAGCAGCTGGCCCGGGGGGGAGCAGTACTTC,CASSWPGGEQYF,.,TRBD2,TRBJ2-7,TRBV5-1
TGCAGTGCAACCGGGGGACGAGCGGGAGGCCCCAATGAGCAGTTCTTC,CSATGGRAGGPNEQFF,.,TRBD2,TRBJ2-1,TRBV20-1
TGTGCCAGCCGACTGTGGAGGGCCGGGACAGATACGCAGTATTTT,CASRLWRAGTDTQYF,.,.,TRBJ2-3,TRBV6-1
TGTGCCAGCAGCGTACTTCTCGCCGGAGATACGCAGTATTTT,CASSVLLAGDTQYF,.,.,TRBJ2-3,TRBV9
TGTGCCAGCAACCCGGGACTGAAGAAAACCTACGAGCAGTACTTC,CASNPGLKKTYEQYF,.,.,TRBJ2-7,TRBV6-1
TGTGCCAGCAGGGGACAGATCTCTGGAAACACCATATATTTT,CASRGQISGNTIYF,.,TRBD1,TRBJ1-3,TRBV12-3/TRBV12-4
TGTGCCAGCAGGTCCGGGACTAGAAATGAGCAGTTCTTC,CASRSGTRNEQFF,many,TRBD2,TRBJ2-1,TRBV12-3/TRBV12-4
TGCGCCAGCAGCACACGACTAGCTCAAGAGACCCAGTACTTC,CASSTRLAQETQYF,few,TRBD2,TRBJ2-5,TRBV5-1
TGCAGCGTACCGGGACAGGGGCACGAGCAGTACTTC,CSVPGQGHEQYF,few,TRBD1,TRBJ2-7,TRBV29-1
TGCAGTGCCCAATCAGGGGGGACAGTAAACACCGGGGAGCTGTTTTTT,CSAQSGGTVNTGELFF,few,.,TRBJ2-2,TRBV20-1
TGCAGTGCTAGAGATCTTTGGGAACGAGATACGCAGTATTTT,CSARDLWERDTQYF,few,.,TRBJ2-3,TRBV20-1
TGTGCCAGCAGGGATGCAGGTTACACTGAAGCTTTCTTT,CASRDAGYTEAFF,.,.,TRBJ1-1,TRBV12-3/TRBV12-4
TGTGCCAGCAGCCCGTCGAGGAGCGACGGGAATGAGCAGTTCTTC,CASSPSRSDGNEQFF,.,.,TRBJ2-1,TRBV11-2
TGCGCCAGCAGCCAGGGAGACGGATACACTGAAGCTTTCTTT,CASSQGDGYTEAFF,few,.,TRBJ1-1,TRBV5-1
TGTGCCACCAGCAGAGATAAGATACTAGCGGGAGTTGATGAGCAGTTCTTC,CATSRDKILAGVDEQFF,.,TRBD2,TRBJ2-1,TRBV15
TGCAGCGTCGCGCGGACAGGGAGCTACTACGAGCAGTACTTC,CSVARTGSYYEQYF,.,TRBD1,TRBJ2-7,TRBV29-1
TGCGCCAGCAGTGAGTCGGGTGACTTGGGCTATGGCTACACCTTC,CASSESGDLGYGYTF,.,.,TRBJ1-2,TRBV10-2
TGTGCCAGCAGCTTAGAGGATTGGGCAGCGGGTACCGGGGAGCTGTTTTTT,CASSLEDWAAGTGELFF,.,.,TRBJ2-2,TRBV7-9
TGTGCCAGCAGCCGAAGAGGGACAGGGGCGCCAAGTCTCTACACCTTC,CASSRRGTGAPSLYTF,.,TRBD1,TRBJ1-2,TRBV7-2
TGTGCCAGCACCACAGGGGGCGAAGAGACCCAGTACTTC,CASTTGGEETQYF,many,TRBD1,TRBJ2-5,TRBV12-3/TRBV12-4
TGTGCCAGCAGCTACCGACTAGCGGGGTCAGATACGCAGTATTTT,CASSYRLAGSDTQYF,few,TRBD2,TRBJ2-3,TRBV5-5
TGTGCCAGCAGCTCCATAGCGGGAGGGGGCTTTGAGCAGTTCTTC,CASSSIAGGGFEQFF,few,TRBD2,TRBJ2-1,TRBV7-2
TGTGCCAGCAGCCAACTTGCGGGGGCCTCGGCGTTCTTC,CASSQLAGASAFF,.,.,TRBJ2-1,TRBV3-1
TGTGCCAGCAGTGACAGCTTGAACACTGAAGCTTTCTTT,CASSDSLNTEAFF,.,.,TRBJ1-1,TRBV2
TGTGCCAGCACCCTAACGGGGGGCCTGTCCGGCGAGCAGTACTTC,CASTLTGGLSGEQYF,many,.,TRBJ2-7,TRBV6-1
TGTGCCAGCAGTCCGCCTGGGACTAGCGGGACGGGTGAGCAGTTCTTC,CASSPPGTSGTGEQFF,.,TRBD2,TRBJ2-1,TRBV12-3/TRBV12-4
TGTGCCAGCAGCGCTCTGGAGGCCTCCTACAATGAGCAGTTCTTC,CASSALEASYNEQFF,.,.,TRBJ2-1,TRBV9
TGTGCCATCGGTCTAGCCGATGAGCAGTTCTTC,CAIGLADEQFF,.,.,TRBJ2-1,TRBV10-3
TGCGCCAGCAGCCACGGGACAGATCGGGGATTTGAAGCTTTCTTT,CASSHGTDRGFEAFF,.,TRBD1,TRBJ1-1,TRBV5-1
TGTGCCATCAGGAAAAATAGCGGGGAGGGCTCCTACGAGCAGTACTTC,CAIRKNSGEGSYEQYF,few,TRBD2,TRBJ2-7,TRBV10-3
TGTGCCAGCAACACAGGGAGGCGGCAAGAGACCCAGTACTTC,CASNTGRRQETQYF,.,.,TRBJ2-5,TRBV19
TGTGCCAGCAGCTTTCAAACTAGCGGGAGGGGACAAGATACGCAGTATTTT,CASSFQTSGRGQDTQYF,few,TRBD2,TRBJ2-3,TRBV7-2
TGTGCCAGCAGTGCATCAGGGGGGAAGCGGACCCAGTACTTC,CASSASGGKRTQYF,.,.,TRBJ2-5,TRBV25-1
TGCGCCAGCAGCGGGGGGGCAGGGTACGAGCAGTACTTC,CASSGGAGYEQYF,.,.,TRBJ2-7,TRBV5-1
TGTGCCAGCAGACCCGGGACAGGACTCTCTGGGGCCAACGTCCTGACTTTC,CASRPGTGLSGANVLTF,.,TRBD1,TRBJ2-6,TRBV5-6
TGTGCCAGCAGCCCACCGGTGACAGGGGTGAGGGAGACCCAGTACTTC,CASSPPVTGVRETQYF,.,TRBD1,TRBJ2-5,TRBV7-9
TGCAGTGCTAGCATAGGACAGGGTCAATTAGGAGGCTACACCTTC,CSASIGQGQLGGYTF,many,TRBD1,TRBJ1-2,TRBV20-1
TGTGCCAGCAGCCCCGCCACCCCGCCCCCCCAGTACTTC,CASSPATPPPQYF,.,.,TRBJ2-5,TRBV7-9
TGCGCCAGCAGCTGGGGACTAGCGGGAGTCCTTGACAATGAGCAGTTCTTC,CASSWGLAGVLDNEQFF,.,TRBD2,TRBJ2-1,TRBV5-1
TGCAGTGCTGGTCGAGAGAGGGGCGAGCAGTACTTC,CSAGRERGEQYF,few,.,TRBJ2-7,TRBV20-1
TGTGCCAGCAGCTTTTCGCGCACCTCCTACAATGAGCAGTTCTTC,CASSFSRTSYNEQFF,.,.,TRBJ2-1,TRBV11-2
TGTGCTAGTGGTCCTACTGGGTACAATGAGCAGTTCTTC,CASGPTGYNEQFF,.,.,TRBJ2-1,TRBV12-5
TGTGCCTGCGCGGTGGTTTCCTACGAGCAGTACTTC,CACAVVSYEQYF,.,.,TRBJ2-7,TRBV30
TGTGCCACCAGTACCAGCAATACCTACGAGCAGTACTTC,CATSTSNTYEQYF,.,.,TRBJ2-7,TRBV15